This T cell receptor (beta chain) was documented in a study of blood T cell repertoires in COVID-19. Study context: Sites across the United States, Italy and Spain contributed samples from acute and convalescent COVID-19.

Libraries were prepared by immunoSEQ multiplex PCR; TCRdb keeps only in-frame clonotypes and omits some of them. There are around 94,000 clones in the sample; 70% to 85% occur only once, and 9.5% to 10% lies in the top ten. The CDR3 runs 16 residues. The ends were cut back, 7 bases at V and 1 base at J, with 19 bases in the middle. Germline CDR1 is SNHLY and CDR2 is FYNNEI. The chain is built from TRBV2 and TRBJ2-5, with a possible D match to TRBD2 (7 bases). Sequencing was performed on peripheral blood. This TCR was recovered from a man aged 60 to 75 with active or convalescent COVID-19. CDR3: CASKGEGRLPQETQYF. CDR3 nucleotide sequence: TGTGCCAGCAAGGGGGAGGGCCGCTTACCCCAAGAGACCCAGTACTTC.